This T cell receptor beta chain was identified in a study of beta chain features in type 1 diabetes. The study's findings and limits: Researchers reported that naive, central memory and Treg TCRB repertoires appeared more similar in patients than in healthy donors. In all four CD4+ subsets, TCRB CDR3 length was significantly, moderately reduced in type 1 diabetes.

As concerns this clone: The antigen remains unidentified.

Investigators reverse transcribed all isolated RNA, so they sequenced expressed TCRB transcripts. Assay used: immunoSEQ multiplex PCR; TCRdb lists only in-frame clones, some missing. This table has over 650,000 clones, more than 13% appearing once. The V end was cut by 4 bases, the J end by 2 bases, with 14 bases between. The germline V gene encodes CDR1 GTSNPN and CDR2 SVGIG (reference sequence). CDR3 length: 15 residues. Sequencing was performed on naive CD4+ T cells from blood. The rearrangement joins TRBV30 to TRBJ2-2; D is ambiguous. This receptor was taken from a man younger than 35 with type 1 diabetes. The CDR3 region is CAWNRKAANTGELFF. CDR3 DNA: TGTGCCTGGAATCGTAAGGCAGCTAACACCGGGGAGCTGTTTTTT.